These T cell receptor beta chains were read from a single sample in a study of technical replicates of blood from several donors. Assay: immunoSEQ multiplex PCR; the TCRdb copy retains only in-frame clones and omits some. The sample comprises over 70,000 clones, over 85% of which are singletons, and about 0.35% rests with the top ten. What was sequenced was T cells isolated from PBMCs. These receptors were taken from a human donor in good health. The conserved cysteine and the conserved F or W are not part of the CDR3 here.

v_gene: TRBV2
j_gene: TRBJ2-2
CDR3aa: ASPLSTGGVPGELF

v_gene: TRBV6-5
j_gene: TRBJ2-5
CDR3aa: ASSWGRETQY

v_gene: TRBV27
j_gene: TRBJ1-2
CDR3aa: ASSLRTGNLGGYT

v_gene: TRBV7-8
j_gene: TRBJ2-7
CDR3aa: ASRIGQGTTYEQY

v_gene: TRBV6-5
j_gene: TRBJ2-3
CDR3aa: ASSYQGVADTQY

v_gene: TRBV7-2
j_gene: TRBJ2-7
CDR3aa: ASSLGLAGPYEQY

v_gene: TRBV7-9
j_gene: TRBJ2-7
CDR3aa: ASNSGTDEQY

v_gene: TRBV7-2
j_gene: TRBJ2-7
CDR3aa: ASSRHGPAGTYEQY

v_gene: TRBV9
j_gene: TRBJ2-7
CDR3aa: ASSVGTSDSYEQY

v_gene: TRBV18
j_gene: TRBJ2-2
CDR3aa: ASSPISGRATGELF

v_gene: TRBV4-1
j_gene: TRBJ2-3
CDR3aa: ASSQGMRTSIRGTDTQY

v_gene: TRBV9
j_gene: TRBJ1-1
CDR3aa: ASSAVNMNTEAF

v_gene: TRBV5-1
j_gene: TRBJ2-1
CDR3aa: ASTRAGGARNEQF

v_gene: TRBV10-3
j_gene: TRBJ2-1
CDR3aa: AIKEASEQF

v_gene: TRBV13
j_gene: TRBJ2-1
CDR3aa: ASSLKHYNEQF

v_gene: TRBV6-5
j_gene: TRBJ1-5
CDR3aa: ASRRQGGQPQH